The source of this TCR beta chain is a study of T and B cells in COVID-19 patients. Study-level information: The recovered patients had mostly mild to moderate COVID-19 with outpatient management.

Each TRB amplification used roughly 220-550 ng of genomic DNA from blood. The CDR3 is made up of 12 amino acids. V lost 7 bases to trimming and J lost 8 bases, with 11 bases between them. CDR1 MNHEY and CDR2 SMNVEV come from the germline V gene (reference sequence). Multiplex PCR with BIOMED2 TRB-A/B primer pools amplified TRB rearrangements. TCRdb itself ran the multiplex PCR reads through MiXCR, one entry per CDR3 protein. Here the sample spans tens of thousands of distinct CDR3 sequences, about a third being singletons. Notes on the study in general: Active COVID-19 showed highly clonal TRB repertoires; recovery showed diversity and richness above healthy donors.

This clonotype was counted only a few times. The antigen is undetermined. The sequenced material came from blood. This chain uses TRBV27 with TRBJ1-4, with D perhaps matching TRBD1 (5 bases). The sequence was obtained from a human donor who had recovered from COVID-19. DNA of the CDR3: TGTGCCAGCAAGGCAGGGCGGGAAAAACTGTTTTTT. This codes for CASKAGREKLFF.